These 30 T cell receptor beta chains were sequenced from one sample in a study of CD8 T cells in Susac syndrome (dated by TCRdb to between 2018 and 2021). The library was built by means of the immunoSEQ multiplex PCR assay. RNA was extracted using the RNeasy kit, and roughly 0.5 to 1 ug of the RNA was reverse transcribed with random hexamers. The public reads were run again by TCRdb, first through fastp at Q25 and then through MiXCR, and only productive beta chains were kept. Rows are unified per CDR3 protein, each entry keeping the most common DNA and genes. For this sample there are 230,000 or so distinct CDR3 sequences; approximately 95% appear just once. Together, the top ten hold roughly 0.09% of the sample. Sample: CD4+ T cells from PBMCs. The receptors were gathered from a human donor with multiple sclerosis.

The rearrangement joins TRBV12-3 or TRBV12-4 to TRBJ2-7; no reliable D call. The CDR3 extends over 12 amino acids. Trimming shortened V by 6 bases and J by 2 bases, and 8 bases separated the two germline ends. The CDR3 region has the DNA TGTGCCAGCAGAGGAGCGCCCTACGAGCAGTACTTC. This sequence encodes CASRGAPYEQYF.

This clonotype was observed a single time. This chain connects TRBV28 to TRBJ2-7; 7 nucleotides match TRBD2. Germline V gene lookup returns CDR1 MDHEN and CDR2 SYDVKM. V shed 7 bases, J shed 0 bases, and the junction held 6 bases outside the gene matches. This CDR3 has 14 residues. CDR3 sequence (DNA): TGTGCCAGCACCGGAGCGGGGTTCTCCTACGAGCAGTACTTC. Protein: CASTGAGFSYEQYF.

This clonotype has a single count. The chain joins TRBV29-1 to TRBJ2-7, with a possible D match to TRBD2 (5 bases). Germline CDR1 is SQVTM and CDR2 is ANQGSEA. The CDR3 contains 11 residues. Trimming pared 6 bases from V and 2 bases from J, leaving 8 bases between. The CDR3: CSVPGAYEQYF. In DNA, the CDR3 is TGCAGCGTCCCCGGGGCCTACGAGCAGTACTTC.

The J gene is TRBJ1-5, the V gene TRBV12-3 or TRBV12-4, with D perhaps matching TRBD1 (6 bases). The CDR3 sequence is 14 residues long. Trimming took off 6 bases at V and 4 bases at J, with 13 bases between the two ends. The CDR3 loop reads CASRPGQYNQPQHF. In nucleotides, the CDR3 is TGTGCCAGCAGACCAGGACAGTATAATCAGCCCCAGCATTTT.

The chain is built from TRBV28 and TRBJ1-5; D gene unclear. Trimming pared 10 bases from V and 0 bases from J, leaving 13 bases between. From germline, CDR1 is MDHEN and CDR2 SYDVKM. This CDR3 region has 14 residues. CDR3 sequence (DNA): TGTGCCACTCAGCAGCTAAATAGCAATCAGCCCCAGCATTTT. As protein: CATQQLNSNQPQHF.

V is TRBV4-2 and J is TRBJ2-1, with TRBD1 identical over 9 bases. The junction had 5 bases not matched to a gene; V was cut back by 2 bases and J by 6 bases. Germline-derived CDR1 and CDR2 are LGHNA and YNFKEQ. The CDR3 spans 15 residues. The CDR3 DNA reads TGTGCCAGCAGCCAAACCGGGACAGGGCGCAATGAGCAGTTCTTC. It specifies CASSQTGTGRNEQFF.

The V and J genes are TRBV29-1 and TRBJ2-7; 8 bases align to TRBD1. Germline trimming cut 6 bases from V and 5 bases from J; bases unmatched to any gene: 12. The germline CDR1 and CDR2 sequences are SQVTM and ANQGSEA. The CDR3 is made up of 14 amino acids. DNA for the CDR3: TGCAGCGTCGCGGACAGGGCGAGTTTCAACGAGCAGTACTTC. It yields the protein CSVADRASFNEQYF.

The chain joins TRBV3-1 to TRBJ1-5; 7 bases are a match to TRBD1. V shed 6 bases and J 7 bases; nucleotides not matched to a gene: 6. The CDR3 totals 13 residues. Germline lookup yields CDR1 LGHDT and CDR2 YNNKEL (reference sequence). The CDR3 is CASSLTGEQPQHF. The CDR3 region has the DNA TGTGCCAGCAGTCTTACAGGGGAACAGCCCCAGCATTTT.

J is TRBJ1-5 and V is TRBV7-3; tentative D call: TRBD1 (6 bases). V shed 4 bases and J shed 0 bases, with 16 bases lying between them. The CDR3 extends over 17 amino acids. Germline V gene sequence: CDR1 SGHTA, CDR2 FQGTGA. This chain's CDR3 is CASSSPGVPYSNQPQHF. CDR3 in DNA: TGTGCCAGCAGCTCCCCAGGGGTGCCATATAGCAATCAGCCCCAGCATTTT.

This chain links TRBV6-5 with TRBJ2-7; 7 positions match TRBD2. The germline V gene encodes CDR1 MNHEY and CDR2 SVGAGI. This CDR3 comprises 15 residues. Unmatched junction bases numbered 7, after V lost 5 bases and J lost 0 bases. The CDR3, as DNA: TGTGCCAGCAGTAAAAGCGGGGCAAGCTCCTACGAGCAGTACTTC. Its protein product is CASSKSGASSYEQYF.

The chain joins TRBV7-9 to TRBJ1-6; perhaps TRBD1 as D (6 bases). Germline V gives CDR1 SEHNR, CDR2 FQNEAQ (reference sequence). The V end was cut by 6 bases, the J end by 7 bases, with 13 bases between. The CDR3 covers 14 residues. DNA for the CDR3: TGTGCCAGCAGACCAGGGGTGGGGAATTCACCCCTCCACTTT. This codes for CASRPGVGNSPLHF.

The chain has TRBV7-8 and TRBJ2-3; D unresolved. V was trimmed by 3 bases and J by 3 bases, leaving 4 bases between them. In germline, CDR1 is SGHVS, CDR2 FQNEAQ. The CDR3 has 12 amino acids. Written as DNA, the CDR3 is TGTGCCAGCAGCTTTGATACAGATACGCAGTATTTT. Its protein product is CASSFDTDTQYF. Using reference TRBV7-8 and TRBJ2-3 for the parts outside the CDR3, the full variable domain is GAGVSQSPRYKVAKRGQDVALRCDPISGHVSLFWYQQALGQGPEFLTYFQNEAQLDKSGLPSDRFFAERPEGSVSTLKIQRTQQEDSAVYLCASSFDTDTQYFGPGTRLTVL.

J is TRBJ2-1 and V is TRBV9, with D possibly TRBD1 on 5 matching bases. The CDR3 extends over 15 amino acids. V was clipped by 0 bases and J by 7 bases, with 14 bases between them. Germline CDR1 SGDLS, CDR2 YYNGEE. The CDR3 here is CASSVEGNRRNEQFF. Here the CDR3 DNA reads TGTGCCAGCAGCGTAGAGGGGAATCGTAGAAATGAGCAGTTCTTC.

V and J are TRBV10-3 and TRBJ2-1; D unresolved. Germline CDR1 and CDR2: ENHRY and SYGVKD. The CDR3 spans 12 residues. V lost 0 bases and J 5 bases, leaving 2 bases between the germline ends. The CDR3 here is CAISESHNEQFF. The CDR3 DNA follows: TGTGCCATCAGTGAGTCCCACAATGAGCAGTTCTTC.

The chain is built from TRBV30 and TRBJ2-1; TRBD1 might be the D (6 bases). The CDR3 covers 11 residues. Germline values: CDR1 GTSNPN, CDR2 SVGIG (reference sequence). V dropped 8 bases and J dropped 4 bases, with 9 bases sitting between them. The CDR3 protein is CARTVYNEQFF. The CDR3 DNA sequence: TGTGCCCGGACAGTTTACAATGAGCAGTTCTTC.

The V call is TRBV20-1, the J call TRBJ2-7, with 7 bases matching TRBD1. CDR1 and CDR2 from the germline V gene are DFQATT and SNEGSKA (reference sequence). This CDR3 is 13 amino acids long. V lost 2 bases to trimming and J lost 1 base; unmatched junction nucleotides: 2. The CDR3 reads CSARPGQSYEQYF. The DNA of the CDR3 is TGCAGTGCTAGACCGGGACAGTCCTACGAGCAGTACTTC.

The CDR3 region has the DNA TGTGCCAGCACTGGCGGGAGCATAAACAATGAGCAGTTCTTC. It yields the protein CASTGGSINNEQFF. J is TRBJ2-1 and V is TRBV28, with 7 bases fitting TRBD2. CDR3 length: 14 amino acids. CDR1 and CDR2 from the germline V gene are MDHEN and SYDVKM. The J segment lost 5 bases and the V segment lost 7 bases, leaving 8 bases of the junction unmatched.

This clonotype was detected once. The chain combines TRBV20-1 with TRBJ1-2; D unresolved. Trimming removed 4 bases from V and 8 bases from J, with 11 bases in between. Germline V lookup: CDR1 DFQATT, CDR2 SNEGSKA (reference sequence). The CDR3 consists of 11 residues. The CDR3 is CSAKSPEGYTF. The CDR3, as DNA: TGCAGTGCTAAAAGTCCGGAGGGCTACACCTTC.

This clonotype was seen once. The chain joins TRBV19 to TRBJ1-2; D remains unclear. The CDR3 contains 16 residues. V lost 3 bases and J 0 bases, leaving 14 bases between the germline ends. Germline values: CDR1 LNHDA, CDR2 SQIVND (reference sequence). In DNA form, the CDR3 reads TGTGCCAGTAGTATCTTCACTGCCGGGACTAACTATGGCTACACCTTC. It codes for CASSIFTAGTNYGYTF.

The chain is built from TRBV27 and TRBJ2-3, with TRBD2 matching 7 bases. V shed 5 bases, J shed 3 bases, and the junction held 8 bases outside the gene matches. The CDR3 extends over 15 amino acids. Germline-derived CDR1 and CDR2 are MNHEY and SMNVEV (reference sequence). CDR3 DNA sequence: TGTGCCAGCAGTACGACTAGCACCGGTACAGATACGCAGTATTTT. Translated, it gives CASSTTSTGTDTQYF.

The genes are TRBV5-4 and TRBJ2-7, with D maybe TRBD2 (6 bases). V lost 7 bases and J lost 4, with 21 bases in between. CDR3 length: 15 residues. Germline V gives CDR1 SGHNT, CDR2 YYREEE (reference sequence). The CDR3: CASAGSGTPIYEQYF. The CDR3 coding sequence is TGTGCCAGCGCAGGGTCGGGGACTCCTATTTACGAGCAGTACTTC.

The rearrangement joins TRBV6-1 to TRBJ2-6; D is unresolved. V lost 6 bases and J lost 2, with 14 bases in between. CDR1 and CDR2 (germline): MNHNS, SASEGT. The CDR3 length is 16 residues. CDR3 loop: CASRPPLGTGANVLTF. In DNA form, the CDR3 reads TGTGCCAGCAGACCCCCCTTAGGAACTGGGGCCAACGTCCTGACTTTC.

This clonotype was detected once. The chain links TRBV2 to TRBJ2-6; 8 bases line up with TRBD1. There are 14 residues in the CDR3. Germline trimming cut 9 bases from V and 1 base from J; bases unmatched to any gene: 2. CDR1 SNHLY and CDR2 FYNNEI come from the germline V gene. This chain's CDR3 is CARRTGSGANVLTF. The CDR3, as DNA: TGTGCCAGAAGGACAGGGTCTGGGGCCAACGTCCTGACTTTC. Together with reference TRBV2 and TRBJ2-6, the CDR3 gives the full variable domain: EPEVTQTPSHQVTQMGQEVILRCVPISNHLYFYWYRQILGQKVEFLVSFYNNEISEKSEIFDDQFSVERPDGSNFTLKIRSTKLEDSAMYFCARRTGSGANVLTFGAGSRLTVL.

CDR3 coding DNA: TGTGCCAGCAGTGATAGGGCCGGGGAGCTGTTTTTT. Translation gives CASSDRAGELFF. The chain combines TRBV2 with TRBJ2-2; D gene unclear. Between the trimmed V and J ends, which lost 3 bases and 6 bases, there was a span of 5 bases. Looked up from germline, CDR1 is SNHLY and CDR2 is FYNNEI. The CDR3 spans 12 residues.

DNA for the CDR3: TGTGCCAGCTCACAGGCTAGCGGGTCGGGGAATGAGCAGTTCTTC. Translation: CASSQASGSGNEQFF. The rearrangement uses TRBV18 and TRBJ2-1, with TRBD2 identical over 8 bases. After removal of 4 bases from V and 7 bases from J, the junction contained 9 bases not matched to a gene. CDR1 and CDR2 (germline): KGHSH, LQKENI. CDR3 length: 15 amino acids.

This chain joins TRBV15 and TRBJ2-6; maybe TRBD2 (6 bases). V was pared by 6 bases and J by 4 bases, with 16 bases between. The CDR3 is 16 amino acids. CDR1 and CDR2 from the germline V gene are LNHNV and YYDKDF (reference sequence). CDR3 coding DNA: TGTGCCACCAGAACGATCGGAGGGACCGGGGCCAACGTCCTGACTTTC. Translating it yields CATRTIGGTGANVLTF.

This clonotype was seen a few times. The CDR3 region has the DNA TGTGCCAGCAGCTCCGGACAGACGAACACTGAAGCTTTCTTT. This translates into CASSSGQTNTEAFF. The gene calls are TRBV5-4 and TRBJ1-1; a possible D gene is TRBD1 (6 bases). V lost 3 bases, J lost 1 base, and 10 bases lay in between. This CDR3 has 14 amino acids. From germline, CDR1 is SGHNT and CDR2 YYREEE (reference sequence).

This chain uses TRBV14 with TRBJ1-6, with D tentatively TRBD1 (5 bases). Per germline, CDR1 SGHDN and CDR2 FVKESK. CDR3 length equals 15 residues. The V end was cut by 5 bases, the J end by 7 bases, with 15 bases between. The CDR3 region is CASSVLGRGNSPLHF. The CDR3 DNA reads as TGTGCCAGCAGCGTCCTTGGGCGGGGGAATTCACCCCTCCACTTT.

The CDR3: CASRALQTNEKLFF. In DNA, the CDR3 is TGTGCCAGCAGGGCGCTACAGACTAATGAAAAACTGTTTTTT. This chain joins TRBV2 and TRBJ1-4; D remains unclear. This CDR3 is 14 amino acids long. The ends were cut back, 6 bases at V and 2 bases at J, with 10 bases in the middle. Germline-derived CDR1 and CDR2 are SNHLY and FYNNEI.

The J gene is TRBJ1-1, the V gene TRBV27; 8 bases agree with TRBD1. Unmatched junction bases numbered 10, after V lost 9 bases and J lost 1 base. The CDR3 consists of 15 residues. Germline V lookup: CDR1 MNHEY, CDR2 SMNVEV (reference sequence). The CDR3 protein is CASSPGGHRNTEAFF. CDR3 sequence (DNA): TGTGCCAGTTCGCCAGGGGGCCATCGGAACACTGAAGCTTTCTTT.